Presented here are 5 T cell receptor beta chains from one specimen sequenced in a study of blood T cells in healthy people across ages. Alongside a J-beta primer mix, a sample-barcoded 5' primer served in a second PCR lasting 7 to 11 cycles. TCRdb re-called the 5' RACE reads through MiXCR, storing one row per CDR3 protein. The table has approximately 600,000 distinct CDR3 sequences, under 70% seen once. What was sequenced was blood. The receptors were gathered from a man aged 60 to 69 in good health.

The chain employs TRBV12-3 or TRBV12-4 and TRBJ1-1, with D uncertain. Trimming took off 5 bases at V and 1 base at J, with 11 bases between the two ends. The CDR3 covers 14 residues. CDR3 DNA: TGTGCCAGCAGTCGGACGGACTCGAACACTGAAGCTTTCTTT. Translation gives CASSRTDSNTEAFF.

This chain joins TRBV15 and TRBJ1-6; TRBD1 aligns across 10 bases. There are 14 residues in the CDR3. Germline CDR1 is LNHNV and CDR2 is YYDKDF (reference sequence). V dropped 4 bases and J dropped 10; count of bases not matched to a gene: 4. In nucleotides, the CDR3 is TGTGCCACCAGCAACCGGGACAGGGGATCACCCCTCCACTTT. It encodes CATSNRDRGSPLHF.

A few counts support this clonotype. This sequence joins TRBV11-2 and TRBJ2-1; no clear D gene. The ends were cut back, 0 bases at V and 0 bases at J, with 12 bases in the middle. Germline assignment: CDR1 SGHAT and CDR2 FQNNGV. The CDR3 is made up of 17 amino acids. CDR3 sequence: CASSLDRIVSSYNEQFF. The CDR3, as DNA: TGTGCCAGCAGCTTAGATCGGATTGTTAGCTCCTACAATGAGCAGTTCTTC. The whole variable domain, filled in from reference TRBV11-2 and TRBJ2-1, reads EAGVAQSPRYKIIEKRQSVAFWCNPISGHATLYWYQQILGQGPKLLIQFQNNGVVDDSQLPKDRFSAERLKGVDSTLKIQPAKLEDSAVYLCASSLDRIVSSYNEQFFGPGTRLTVL.

The chain combines TRBV5-6 with TRBJ2-7, with a possible D match to TRBD2 (5 bases). With 2 bases removed from V and 6 bases from J, the gap between germline ends came to 12 bases. The CDR3 contains 13 residues. Germline V gene data show CDR1 as SGHDT and CDR2 as YYEEEE. The CDR3 sequence is CASSFELGSEQYF. DNA of the CDR3: TGTGCCAGCAGCTTCGAACTAGGGAGCGAGCAGTACTTC. The variable domain in full, completed from reference TRBV5-6 and TRBJ2-7, reads DAGVTQSPTHLIKTRGQQVTLRCSPKSGHDTVSWYQQALGQGPQFIFQYYEEEERQRGNFPDRFSGHQFPNYSSELNVNALLLGDSALYLCASSFELGSEQYFGPGTRLTVT.

This chain connects TRBV5-6 to TRBJ2-1, with a possible D match to TRBD1 (6 bases). CDR3 length equals 12 residues. Germline V gene data show CDR1 as SGHDT and CDR2 as YYEEEE. Trimming took 7 bases from V and 5 from J, leaving 10 bases between them. The CDR3: CASDRNNNEQFF. CDR3 DNA: TGTGCCAGCGACAGGAATAACAATGAGCAGTTCTTC.